The 26 T cell receptor beta chains below come from one sample, sequenced in a study of blood T cell repertoires in COVID-19. Sequencing was performed with immunoSEQ multiplex PCR; in TCRdb, only in-frame clones are kept and a portion is missing. The sample yields around 130,000 clones, approximately 88% seen once. The source material was peripheral blood. The source is a man in his sixties with active or convalescent COVID-19.

The chain is built from TRBV19 and TRBJ2-3; D is possibly TRBD1 (6 bases). CDR1 is LNHDA and CDR2 is SQIVND in the germline V gene (reference sequence). Trimming left V 6 bases short and J 4 bases short, with 11 bases between. This CDR3 has 13 residues. CDR3 protein: CASRTGVSDTQYF. The CDR3 DNA is TGTGCCAGTAGGACAGGAGTTTCAGATACGCAGTATTTT.

The chain joins TRBV28 to TRBJ1-1; 7 nucleotides align to TRBD1. CDR3 length: 14 amino acids. The junction had 6 bases not matched to a gene; V was cut back by 4 bases and J by 4 bases. CDR1 MDHEN and CDR2 SYDVKM come from the germline V gene. CDR3 sequence (DNA): TGTGCCAGCAGTTCCAACAGGGGCATCACTGAAGCTTTCTTT. This sequence encodes CASSSNRGITEAFF.

This chain links TRBV6-2 or TRBV6-3 with TRBJ2-7; tentatively, D is TRBD2 (5 bases). Germline CDR1 reads MNHEY; CDR2 reads SVGEGT. CDR3 length equals 13 residues. V dropped 2 bases and J dropped 7 bases, with 12 bases sitting between them. CDR3 nucleotide sequence: TGTGCCAGCAGTTACATACTAGTCCTGGAGCAGTACTTC. This sequence encodes CASSYILVLEQYF.

The V and J genes are TRBV4-2 and TRBJ1-3; the match to TRBD1 covers 8 bases. J lost 4 bases, V lost 4 bases, and 6 bases had no gene match. The CDR3 length is 15 residues. The germline V gene encodes CDR1 LGHNA and CDR2 YNFKEQ. The CDR3 coding sequence is TGTGCCAGCAGCCTCAGACAGGGGCAGGGAAACACCATATATTTT. It codes for CASSLRQGQGNTIYF.

The V and J genes are TRBV20-1 and TRBJ2-2; no definite D call. This CDR3 region has 14 residues. With 3 bases removed from V and 4 bases from J, the gap between germline ends came to 12 bases. Germline CDR1 is DFQATT and CDR2 is SNEGSKA (reference sequence). CDR3 protein: CSASDLQFTGELFF. CDR3 nucleotide sequence: TGCAGTGCTAGTGATCTGCAGTTCACCGGGGAGCTGTTTTTT.

This chain uses TRBV5-1 with TRBJ1-4; no reliable D call. Per the germline V gene, CDR1 is SGHRS and CDR2 is YFSETQ. Trimming left V 1 base short and J 0 bases short, with 22 bases between. The CDR3 length is 20 residues. The CDR3 region has the DNA TGCGCCAGCAGCTTGTCCTACAAAACGACACAAATTGCAACTAATGAAAAACTGTTTTTT. Translating gives CASSLSYKTTQIATNEKLFF.

The chain has TRBV3-1 (or the pseudogene TRBV3-2) and TRBJ2-1, with 13 bases lining up with TRBD2. The germline CDR1 and CDR2 sequences are LGHDT and YNNKEL (reference sequence). V dropped 1 base and J dropped 6; count of bases not matched to a gene: 0. The CDR3 is 15 residues long. In DNA form, the CDR3 reads TGTGCCAGCAGCCAAGGACTAGCGGGAGGCAATGAGCAGTTCTTC. Translation gives CASSQGLAGGNEQFF.

The rearrangement links TRBV5-4 to TRBJ2-1; 7 bases fit TRBD2. V shed 0 bases, J shed 4 bases, and the junction held 4 bases outside the gene matches. Looked up from germline, CDR1 is SGHNT and CDR2 is YYREEE (reference sequence). The CDR3 covers 15 residues. The CDR3 sequence: CASSLGLAAYNEQFF. Here the CDR3 DNA reads TGTGCCAGCAGCTTGGGACTAGCCGCTTACAATGAGCAGTTCTTC.

The CDR3 protein is CASSPAVRETQYF. In nucleotides, the CDR3 is TGTGCCAGCAGCCCCGCCGTGAGGGAGACCCAGTACTTC. The chain uses TRBV11-1 and TRBJ2-5; no clear D. V lost 5 bases and J lost 5, with 12 bases in between. Per the germline V gene, CDR1 is SGHAT and CDR2 is FQDESV (reference sequence). The CDR3 contains 13 residues.

V and J are TRBV4-1 and TRBJ2-1, with a possible D match to TRBD2 (5 bases). Per germline, CDR1 MGHRA and CDR2 YSYEKL. The germline V and J ends were trimmed by 3 bases and 0 bases, with 12 bases remaining between them. CDR3 length equals 16 residues. CDR3 sequence (DNA): TGCGCCAGCAGCCAGGGTTGGGAGAGCTCCTACAATGAGCAGTTCTTC. It encodes CASSQGWESSYNEQFF.

The V call is TRBV11-2, the J call TRBJ1-3; TRBD1 is a possible D gene (6 bases). The CDR3 spans 14 residues. Germline values: CDR1 SGHAT, CDR2 FQNNGV. V lost 7 bases to trimming and J lost 3 bases, with 13 bases between them. CDR3 sequence: CASTQRGLGNTIYF. In nucleotides, the CDR3 is TGTGCCAGCACCCAGCGGGGGCTTGGAAACACCATATATTTT.

The chain links TRBV28 to TRBJ1-6; a possible D gene is TRBD1 (5 bases). Germline V gene data show CDR1 as MDHEN and CDR2 as SYDVKM. Trimming stripped 5 bases from V and 9 bases from J, with 14 bases between. This CDR3 is 14 amino acids long. The CDR3 DNA is TGTGCCAGCAGTGCCGACAGAAGAGGTTCACCCCTCCACTTT. It specifies CASSADRRGSPLHF.

The chain recombines TRBV6-6 with TRBJ2-7; no definite D call. The CDR3 contains 12 residues. V gave up 7 bases and J gave up 2 bases, with 9 bases separating them. Germline CDR1 and CDR2: MNHNY and SVGAGI (reference sequence). CDR3 protein: CASTLGAYEQYF. For the CDR3, the DNA is TGTGCCAGCACCCTCGGTGCCTACGAGCAGTACTTC.

Only one count was recorded for this clone. This chain connects TRBV24-1 to TRBJ2-1; TRBD1 matches at 7 bases. The CDR3 sequence is 16 residues long. The germline CDR1 and CDR2 sequences are KGHDR and SFDVKD. Trimming took 4 bases from V and 7 from J; bases not matched to a gene: 12. The CDR3 bases are TGTGCCACCAGTGACTTCGGGCAGGGGGAGAGGAATGAGCAGTTCTTC. Protein product: CATSDFGQGERNEQFF.

The sample holds one count of this clone. V and J are TRBV7-2 and TRBJ1-4; maybe TRBD1 (5 bases). The CDR3 contains 17 residues. Germline-derived CDR1 and CDR2 are SGHTA and FQGNSA. Trimming removed 0 bases at V and 7 bases at J, with 18 bases between. The CDR3 spells CASSLATWGEVVEKLFF. CDR3 bases: TGTGCCAGCAGCTTAGCGACTTGGGGGGAGGTGGTTGAAAAACTGTTTTTT.

This clone was seen only a few times. The V gene is TRBV27, the J gene TRBJ1-1; D remains unclear. There are 14 residues in the CDR3. V lost 9 bases, J lost 5 bases, and 19 bases lay in between. CDR1 and CDR2 (germline): MNHEY, SMNVEV (reference sequence). CDR3 protein: CASLRTGRRTEAFF. In nucleotides, the CDR3 is TGTGCCAGTCTGAGGACTGGGCGGCGTACTGAAGCTTTCTTT.

The chain links TRBV14 to TRBJ2-1; 11 nucleotides line up with TRBD2. The CDR3 has 16 residues. Germline V lookup: CDR1 SGHDN, CDR2 FVKESK. The V gene end was trimmed by 1 base and the J gene end by 7 bases; junction bases not matched to a gene: 6. The CDR3 is CASSQVSSGRANEQFF. CDR3 sequence (DNA): TGTGCCAGCAGCCAAGTCAGTAGCGGGAGGGCGAATGAGCAGTTCTTC.

The count of this clone is one. It is likely a read error, because the conserved phenylalanine at the end of the CDR3 is missing. No DNA is shown, since the ends of the CDR3 on it are uncertain; the CDR3 is the one TCRdb lists. The chain carries TRBV19 and TRBJ2-7; the listed D gene, TRBD2, was not tested against the DNA. CDR1 and CDR2 (germline): LNHDA, SQIVND (reference sequence). Counting both end residues, the CDR3 totals 10 amino acids. CDR3 sequence reads: CARRRGSSIL.

The V gene is TRBV6-5, the J gene TRBJ1-6; D may be TRBD1 (6 bases). The CDR3 loop spans 15 amino acids. Germline V CDR1 and CDR2: MNHEY, SVGAGI. V shed 7 bases and J shed 5 bases, with 15 bases lying between them. CDR3 region: CASIRTSGDNSPLHF. The CDR3 DNA is TGTGCCAGCATCCGAACGTCAGGGGATAATTCACCCCTCCACTTT.

The V call is TRBV2, the J call TRBJ1-5; 8 nucleotides agree with TRBD1. Germline CDR1 is SNHLY and CDR2 is FYNNEI. The CDR3 is 15 amino acids. V lost 7 bases to trimming and J lost 4 bases; unmatched junction nucleotides: 9. The CDR3 loop is CASNLDRGHNQPQHF. The CDR3, as DNA: TGTGCCAGCAACTTAGACAGGGGCCATAATCAGCCCCAGCATTTT.

This clone has more than one count but fewer than ten. The chain links TRBV28 to TRBJ1-2; D is undetermined. The germline V gene has CDR1 MDHEN and CDR2 SYDVKM. V lost 6 bases and J 8 bases, leaving 16 bases between the germline ends. This CDR3 contains 13 residues. The CDR3 protein is CASRVGLLGGYTF. CDR3 nucleotide sequence: TGTGCCAGCAGGGTCGGACTCCTAGGGGGCTACACCTTC.

The chain joins TRBV4-1 to TRBJ2-3; D gene unclear. The germline V gene encodes CDR1 MGHRA and CDR2 YSYEKL. This CDR3 spans 12 amino acids. The V end lost 4 bases, the J end lost 8 bases, and 10 bases lay between the germline ends. As DNA, the CDR3 is TGCGCCAGCAGCCGAGGAGAGGCTACGCAGTATTTT. Its protein is CASSRGEATQYF.

The gene calls are TRBV4-1 and TRBJ2-6, with D possibly being TRBD1 (6 bases). V lost 4 bases to trimming and J lost 0 bases, with 13 bases between them. This CDR3 is 17 amino acids long. CDR1 and CDR2 from the germline V gene are MGHRA and YSYEKL. The chain's CDR3 is CASSPGYRASGANVLTF. The CDR3 DNA reads TGCGCCAGCAGCCCAGGTTACAGGGCCTCTGGGGCCAACGTCCTGACTTTC.

This clone has more than one count but fewer than ten. The chain links TRBV12-3 or TRBV12-4 to TRBJ1-4, with D hard to call. The V end was cut by 6 bases, the J end by 5 bases, with 4 bases between. The CDR3 has 11 amino acids. For the CDR3, the DNA is TGTGCCAGCAGCCTCAATGAAAAACTGTTTTTT. Protein product: CASSLNEKLFF.

The V gene is TRBV5-1, the J gene TRBJ2-7; D perhaps matches TRBD2 (6 bases). Trimming pared 4 bases from V and 6 bases from J, leaving 17 bases between. The length of the CDR3 is 14 residues. The V gene's germline CDR1 is SGHRS and CDR2 YFSETQ. The CDR3 reads CASSRDGGMSEQYF. The CDR3 nucleotides are TGCGCCAGCAGCCGGGACGGGGGAATGAGCGAGCAGTACTTC.

This clone has just a few counts. V gene TRBV7-9 combines with J gene TRBJ1-2; 8 bases line up with TRBD1. After removal of 4 bases from V and 6 bases from J, the junction contained 13 bases not matched to a gene. This CDR3 is 16 amino acids long. Germline V CDR1 and CDR2: SEHNR, FQNEAQ (reference sequence). The CDR3 coding sequence is TGTGCCAGCAGCTCCACCCCAGGGGGCTCGGGGGATGGCTACACCTTC. It yields the protein CASSSTPGGSGDGYTF. Using reference TRBV7-9 and TRBJ1-2 for the parts outside the CDR3, the full variable domain is DTGVSQNPRHKITKRGQNVTFRCDPISEHNRLYWYRQTLGQGPEFLTYFQNEAQLEKSRLLSDRFSAERPKGSFSTLEIQRTEQGDSAMYLCASSSTPGGSGDGYTFGSGTRLTVV.